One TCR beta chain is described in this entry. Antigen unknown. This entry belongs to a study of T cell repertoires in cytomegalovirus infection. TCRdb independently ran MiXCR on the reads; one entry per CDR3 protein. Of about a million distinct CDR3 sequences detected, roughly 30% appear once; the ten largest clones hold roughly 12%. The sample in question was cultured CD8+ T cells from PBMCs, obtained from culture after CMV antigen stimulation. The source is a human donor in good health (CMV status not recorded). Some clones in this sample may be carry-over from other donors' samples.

Here the CDR3 DNA reads TGTGCCAGCAGCCCCCGACAGGGAGAGATCTTGGACGAGCAGTACTTC. As protein: CASSPRQGEILDEQYF. The chain recombines TRBV7-9 with TRBJ2-7, with 7 bases identical to TRBD1. The V gene end was trimmed by 5 bases and the J gene end by 5 bases; junction bases not matched to a gene: 15. This CDR3 has 16 amino acids. Germline V CDR1 and CDR2: SEHNR, FQNEAQ (reference sequence).